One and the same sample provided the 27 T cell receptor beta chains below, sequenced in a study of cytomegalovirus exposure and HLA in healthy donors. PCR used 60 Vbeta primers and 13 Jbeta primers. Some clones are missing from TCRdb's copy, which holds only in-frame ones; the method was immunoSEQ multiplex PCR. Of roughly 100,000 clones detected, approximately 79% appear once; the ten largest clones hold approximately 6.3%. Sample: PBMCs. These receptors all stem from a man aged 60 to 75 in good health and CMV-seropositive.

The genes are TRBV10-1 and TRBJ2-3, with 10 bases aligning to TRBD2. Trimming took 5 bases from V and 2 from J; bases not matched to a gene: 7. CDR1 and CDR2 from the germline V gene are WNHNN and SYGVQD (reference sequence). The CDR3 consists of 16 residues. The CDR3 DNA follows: TGCGCCAGCAGTTGGTCGAGCGGGGGGGCCACAGATACGCAGTATTTT. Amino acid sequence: CASSWSSGGATDTQYF.

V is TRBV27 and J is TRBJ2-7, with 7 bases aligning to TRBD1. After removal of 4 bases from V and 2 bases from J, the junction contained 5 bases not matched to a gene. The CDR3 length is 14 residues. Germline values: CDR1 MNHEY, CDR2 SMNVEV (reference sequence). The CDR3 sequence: CASSSGTVAYEQYF. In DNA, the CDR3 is TGTGCCAGCAGTTCCGGGACAGTCGCCTACGAGCAGTACTTC.

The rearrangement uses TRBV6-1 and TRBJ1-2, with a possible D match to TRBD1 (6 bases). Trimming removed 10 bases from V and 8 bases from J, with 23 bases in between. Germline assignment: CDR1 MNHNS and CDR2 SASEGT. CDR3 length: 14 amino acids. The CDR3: CATQQGPTSRGYTF. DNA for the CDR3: TGTGCCACCCAACAGGGCCCTACCTCCCGCGGCTACACCTTC.

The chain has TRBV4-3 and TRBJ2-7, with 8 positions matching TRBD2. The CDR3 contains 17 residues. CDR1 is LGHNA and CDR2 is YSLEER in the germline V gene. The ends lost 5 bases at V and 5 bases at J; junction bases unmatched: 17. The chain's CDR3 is CASSISLPRGGADEQYF. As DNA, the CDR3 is TGCGCCAGCAGCATTTCCCTCCCCCGGGGGGGGGCTGACGAGCAGTACTTC.

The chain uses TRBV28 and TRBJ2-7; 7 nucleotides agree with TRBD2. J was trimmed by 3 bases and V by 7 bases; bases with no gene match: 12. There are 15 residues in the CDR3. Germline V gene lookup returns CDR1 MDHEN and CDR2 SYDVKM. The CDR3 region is CASKVLGGGDYEQYF. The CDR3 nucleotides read TGTGCCAGCAAAGTCCTCGGTGGGGGGGACTACGAGCAGTACTTC.

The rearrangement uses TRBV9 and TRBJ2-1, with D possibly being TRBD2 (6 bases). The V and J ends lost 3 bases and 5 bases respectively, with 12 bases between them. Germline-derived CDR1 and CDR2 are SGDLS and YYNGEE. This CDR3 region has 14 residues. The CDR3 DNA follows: TGTGCCAGCAGCGCTTCGGGACTTAACAATGAGCAGTTCTTC. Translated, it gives CASSASGLNNEQFF.

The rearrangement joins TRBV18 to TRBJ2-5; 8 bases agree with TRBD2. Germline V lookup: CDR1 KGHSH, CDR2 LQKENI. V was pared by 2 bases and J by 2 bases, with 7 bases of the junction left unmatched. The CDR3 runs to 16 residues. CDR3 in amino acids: CASSPLTGGLQETQYF. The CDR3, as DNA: TGTGCCAGCTCACCATTAACGGGGGGGCTTCAAGAGACCCAGTACTTC.

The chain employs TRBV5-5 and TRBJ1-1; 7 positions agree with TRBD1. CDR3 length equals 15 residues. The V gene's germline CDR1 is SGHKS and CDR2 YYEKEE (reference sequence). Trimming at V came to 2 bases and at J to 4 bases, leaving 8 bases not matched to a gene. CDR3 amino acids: CASSLRTGVGTEAFF. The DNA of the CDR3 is TGTGCCAGCAGCTTACGAACAGGGGTTGGCACTGAAGCTTTCTTT.

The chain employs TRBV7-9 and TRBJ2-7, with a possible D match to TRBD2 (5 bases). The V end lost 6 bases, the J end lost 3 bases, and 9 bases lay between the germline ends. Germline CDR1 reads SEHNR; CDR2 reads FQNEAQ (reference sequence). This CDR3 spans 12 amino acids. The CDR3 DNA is TGTGCCAGCAGGTGGACTGACTACGAGCAGTACTTC. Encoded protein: CASRWTDYEQYF. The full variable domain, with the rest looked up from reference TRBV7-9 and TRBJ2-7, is DTGVSQNPRHKITKRGQNVTFRCDPISEHNRLYWYRQTLGQGPEFLTYFQNEAQLEKSRLLSDRFSAERPKGSFSTLEIQRTEQGDSAMYLCASRWTDYEQYFGPGTRLTVT.

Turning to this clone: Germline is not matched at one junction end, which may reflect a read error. This CDR3 is CTSSLGGDLYNEQFF. The DNA of the CDR3 is TGCACCAGCAGCTTGGGCGGGGACCTCTACAATGAGCAGTTCTTC. This chain links TRBV5-1 with TRBJ2-1; weak D call: TRBD2 (6 bases). Per the germline V gene, CDR1 is SGHRS and CDR2 is YFSETQ. This CDR3 is built from 15 residues.

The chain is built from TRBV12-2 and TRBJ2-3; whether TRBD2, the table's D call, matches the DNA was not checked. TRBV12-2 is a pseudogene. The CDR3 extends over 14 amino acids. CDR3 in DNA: TGTGCAAGTCGCCTCCCGGGGGGGAAAGATACGCAGTATTTT. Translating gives CASRLPGGKDTQYF.

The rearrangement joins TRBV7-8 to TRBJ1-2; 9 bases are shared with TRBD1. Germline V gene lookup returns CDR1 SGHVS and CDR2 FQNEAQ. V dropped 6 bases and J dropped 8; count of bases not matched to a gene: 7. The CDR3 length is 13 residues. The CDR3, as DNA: TGTGCCAGCAGGACAGGACAGGGGACCGGCTACACCTTC. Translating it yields CASRTGQGTGYTF.

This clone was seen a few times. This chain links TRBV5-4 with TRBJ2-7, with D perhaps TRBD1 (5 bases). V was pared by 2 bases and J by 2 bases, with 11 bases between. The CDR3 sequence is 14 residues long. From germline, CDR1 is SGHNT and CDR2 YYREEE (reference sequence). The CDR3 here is CASSLLQGTYEQYF. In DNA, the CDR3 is TGTGCCAGCAGCTTACTCCAGGGCACCTACGAGCAGTACTTC.

The DNA for the CDR3 is TGTGCCAGCAGCTTGGGGGGGTTCACAGATACGCAGTATTTT. This codes for CASSLGGFTDTQYF. V gene TRBV7-3 combines with J gene TRBJ2-3; 7 bases agree with TRBD2. Germline V gene data show CDR1 as SGHTA and CDR2 as FQGTGA. Unmatched junction bases numbered 2, after V lost 3 bases and J lost 2 bases. The CDR3 contains 14 residues.

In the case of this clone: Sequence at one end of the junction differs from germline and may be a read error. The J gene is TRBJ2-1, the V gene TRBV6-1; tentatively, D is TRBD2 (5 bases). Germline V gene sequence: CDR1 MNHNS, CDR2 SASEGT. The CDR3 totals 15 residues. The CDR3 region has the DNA TGTGCCATCAGTGAAGGCGCGGGCCCCTGGGGAGAGCAGTTCTTC. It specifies CAISEGAGPWGEQFF.

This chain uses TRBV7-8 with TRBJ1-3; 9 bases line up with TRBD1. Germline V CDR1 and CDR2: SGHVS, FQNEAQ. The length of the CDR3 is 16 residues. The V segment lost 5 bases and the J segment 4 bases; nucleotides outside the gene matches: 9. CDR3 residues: CASSPWDREGGNTIYF. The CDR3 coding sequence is TGTGCCAGCAGCCCATGGGACAGGGAGGGCGGAAACACCATATATTTT.

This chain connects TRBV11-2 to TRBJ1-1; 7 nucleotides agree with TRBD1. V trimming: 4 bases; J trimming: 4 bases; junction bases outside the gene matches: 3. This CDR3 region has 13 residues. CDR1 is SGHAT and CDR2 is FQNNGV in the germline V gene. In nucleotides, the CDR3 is TGTGCCAGCAGCTCCGGACAGGCCACTGAAGCTTTCTTT. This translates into CASSSGQATEAFF.

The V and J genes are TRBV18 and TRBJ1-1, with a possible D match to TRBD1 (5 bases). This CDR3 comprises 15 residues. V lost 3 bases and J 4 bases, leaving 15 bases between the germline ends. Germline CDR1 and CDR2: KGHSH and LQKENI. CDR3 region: CASSPGSGRLTEAFF. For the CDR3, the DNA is TGTGCCAGCTCACCGGGGTCAGGGCGGCTCACTGAAGCTTTCTTT.

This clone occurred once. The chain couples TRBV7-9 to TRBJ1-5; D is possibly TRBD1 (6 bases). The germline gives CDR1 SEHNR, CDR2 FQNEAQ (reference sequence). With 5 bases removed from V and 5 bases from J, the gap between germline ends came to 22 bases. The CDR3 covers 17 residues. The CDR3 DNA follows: TGTGCCAGCAGCCCCTCAACCCTGGACAGTAACTATCAGCCCCAGCATTTT. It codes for CASSPSTLDSNYQPQHF.

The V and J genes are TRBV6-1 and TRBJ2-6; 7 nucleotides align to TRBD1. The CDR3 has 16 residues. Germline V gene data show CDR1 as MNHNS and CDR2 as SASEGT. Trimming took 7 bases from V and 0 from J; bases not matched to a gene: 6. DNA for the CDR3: TGTGCCAGCAATGACAGGGTGAGCTCTGGGGCCAACGTCCTGACTTTC. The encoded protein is CASNDRVSSGANVLTF.

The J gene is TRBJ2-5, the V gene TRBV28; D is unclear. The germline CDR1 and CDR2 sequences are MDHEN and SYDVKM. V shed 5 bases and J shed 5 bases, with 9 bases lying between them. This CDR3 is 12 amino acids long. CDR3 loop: CASSPVSETQYF. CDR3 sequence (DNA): TGTGCCAGCAGTCCCGTTTCCGAGACCCAGTACTTC.

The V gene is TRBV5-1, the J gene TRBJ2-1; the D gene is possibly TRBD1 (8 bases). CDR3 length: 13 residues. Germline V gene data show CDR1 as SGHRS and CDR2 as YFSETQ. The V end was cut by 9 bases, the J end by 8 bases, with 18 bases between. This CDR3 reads CATNDRGGDEQFF. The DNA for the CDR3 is TGCGCCACCAACGACAGGGGAGGGGATGAGCAGTTCTTC. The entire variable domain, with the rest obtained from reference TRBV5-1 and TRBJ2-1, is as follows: KAGVTQTPRYLIKTRGQQVTLSCSPISGHRSVSWYQQTPGQGLQFLFEYFSETQRNKGNFPGRFSGRQFSNSRSEMNVSTLELGDSALYLCATNDRGGDEQFFGPGTRLTVL.

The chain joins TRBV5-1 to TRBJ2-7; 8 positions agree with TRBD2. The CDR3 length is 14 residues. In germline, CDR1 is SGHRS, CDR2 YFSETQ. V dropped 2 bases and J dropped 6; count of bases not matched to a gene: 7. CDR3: CASSLGTSFTEQYF. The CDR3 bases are TGCGCCAGCAGCTTAGGGACTAGTTTCACCGAGCAGTACTTC.

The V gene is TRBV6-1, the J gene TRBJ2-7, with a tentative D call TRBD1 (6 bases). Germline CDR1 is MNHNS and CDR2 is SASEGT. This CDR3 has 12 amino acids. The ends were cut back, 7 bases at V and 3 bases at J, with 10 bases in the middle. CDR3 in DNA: TGTGCCAGCACCCCGGACAGCTACGAGCAGTACTTC. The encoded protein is CASTPDSYEQYF.

For the CDR3, the DNA is TGTGCCAGCAGGCCCGGGGGAGGGACTAACTATGGCTACACCTTC. As protein: CASRPGGGTNYGYTF. The chain carries TRBV5-4 and TRBJ1-2, with TRBD1 as a possible D gene (5 bases). The CDR3 contains 15 residues. Trimming cost V 5 bases and J 0 bases, with 14 bases left between them. Germline values: CDR1 SGHNT, CDR2 YYREEE (reference sequence).

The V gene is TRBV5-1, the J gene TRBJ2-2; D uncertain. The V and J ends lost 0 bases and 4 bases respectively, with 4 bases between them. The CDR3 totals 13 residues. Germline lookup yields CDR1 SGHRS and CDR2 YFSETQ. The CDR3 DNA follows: TGCGCCAGCAGCTTGGCTTCCACCGGGGAGCTGTTTTTT. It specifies CASSLASTGELFF.

In DNA, the CDR3 is TGCGCCAGCGGAGTGTACGGAAACATTCAGTACTTC. Its protein product is CASGVYGNIQYF. The rearrangement links TRBV10-2 to TRBJ2-4; D not certain. The CDR3 contains 12 residues. The V gene's germline CDR1 is WSHSY and CDR2 SAAADI. V lost 8 bases and J lost 6, with 11 bases in between.